The 27 T cell receptor beta chains reported below all come from one sample, sequenced in a study of cytomegalovirus exposure and HLA in healthy donors. PCR employed 60 Vbeta and 13 Jbeta primers. Libraries were prepared by immunoSEQ multiplex PCR; TCRdb keeps only in-frame clonotypes and omits some of them. This table has over 65,000 clones, about three quarters appearing once. What was sequenced was PBMCs. These TCRs come from a young woman in good health and CMV-seropositive.

The rearrangement joins TRBV5-4 to TRBJ2-5; TRBD2 matches at 14 bases. Germline-derived CDR1 and CDR2 are SGHNT and YYREEE (reference sequence). This CDR3 region has 16 residues. Germline trimming cut 3 bases from V and 5 bases from J; bases unmatched to any gene: 6. CDR3 coding DNA: TGTGCCAGCAGCTGGGGACTAGCGGGAGCAGGGGAGACCCAGTACTTC. Its translation: CASSWGLAGAGETQYF.

V and J are TRBV6-6 and TRBJ2-7; D is uncertain. With 2 bases removed from V and 3 bases from J, the gap between germline ends came to 14 bases. The CDR3 spans 15 residues. Germline V gives CDR1 MNHNY, CDR2 SVGAGI (reference sequence). This CDR3 is CASSYIFEAVYEQYF. In DNA, the CDR3 is TGTGCCAGCAGTTACATTTTCGAAGCCGTCTACGAGCAGTACTTC.

About this clone: A junction boundary mismatches the germline segment, possibly from a read error. This chain connects TRBV7-7 to TRBJ1-3; 12 bases line up with TRBD1. This CDR3 comprises 16 residues. CDR1 is SSHAT and CDR2 is FNYEAQ in the germline V gene (reference sequence). CDR3 region: CASSPGTGGPQNTIYF. The CDR3, as DNA: TGTGCTAGCAGCCCCGGGACAGGGGGCCCACAAAACACCATATATTTT.

The chain links TRBV25-1 to TRBJ2-7; D is perhaps TRBD2 (6 bases). The V end was cut by 4 bases, the J end by 3 bases, with 13 bases between. Per the germline V gene, CDR1 is MGHDK and CDR2 is SYGVNS. The CDR3 covers 14 residues. The CDR3 reads CASSGRGTGYEQYF. The CDR3 DNA sequence: TGTGCCAGCAGTGGACGGGGGACGGGCTACGAGCAGTACTTC.

CDR3 loop: CASSLGGGEQFF. The CDR3 DNA follows: TGTGCCAGCAGCTTAGGGGGCGGAGAGCAGTTCTTC. The chain couples TRBV7-2 to TRBJ2-1, with D tentatively TRBD1 (5 bases). Trimming left V 1 base short and J 10 bases short, with 8 bases between. Germline CDR1 SGHTA, CDR2 FQGNSA. There are 12 residues in the CDR3.

The sample holds one count of this clone. The chain has TRBV5-4 and TRBJ1-2, with 9 bases lining up with TRBD1. Germline CDR1 SGHNT, CDR2 YYREEE (reference sequence). CDR3 length equals 14 residues. With 0 bases clipped from V and 6 bases from J, the junction kept 3 bases outside the gene matches. CDR3 nucleotides: TGTGCCAGCAGCTTGGACAGGGGGCAGGATGGCTACACCTTC. As protein: CASSLDRGQDGYTF. Combining the CDR3 with reference TRBV5-4 and TRBJ1-2 gives the whole variable domain ETGVTQSPTHLIKTRGQQVTLRCSSQSGHNTVSWYQQALGQGPQFIFQYYREEENGRGNFPPRFSGLQFPNYSSELNVNALELDDSALYLCASSLDRGQDGYTFGSGTRLTVV.

This clone was seen just once. This chain joins TRBV13 and TRBJ1-4; possibly TRBD1 for D (6 bases). V lost 4 bases and J 8 bases, leaving 17 bases between the germline ends. CDR1 and CDR2 from the germline V gene are PRHDT and FYEKMQ (reference sequence). This CDR3 has 15 residues. The CDR3 is CASSSRQVALEKLFF. CDR3 in DNA: TGTGCCAGCAGCTCCCGACAGGTGGCCCTAGAAAAACTGTTTTTT.

The chain carries TRBV15 and TRBJ2-2, with TRBD2 matching over 7 bases. CDR1 and CDR2 (germline): LNHNV, YYDKDF (reference sequence). This CDR3 region has 16 residues. Trimming took 0 bases from V and 7 from J; bases not matched to a gene: 8. The CDR3 region has the DNA TGTGCCACCAGCAGAGATGGGGGGAGGGCGAGCGGGGAGCTGTTTTTT. Translation gives CATSRDGGRASGELFF. Full variable domain (missing parts from reference TRBV15 and TRBJ2-2): DAMVIQNPRYQVTQFGKPVTLSCSQTLNHNVMYWYQQKSSQAPKLLFHYYDKDFNNEADTPDNFQSRRPNTSFCFLDIRSPGLGDTAMYLCATSRDGGRASGELFFGEGSRLTVL.

The chain employs TRBV9 and TRBJ2-1, with 11 bases lining up with TRBD2. J lost 0 bases, V lost 0 bases, and 2 bases had no gene match. The V gene's germline CDR1 is SGDLS and CDR2 YYNGEE. The CDR3 is 17 amino acids. The CDR3 region has the DNA TGTGCCAGCAGCGTAGCTAGCGGGAGGAGCTCCTACAATGAGCAGTTCTTC. It codes for CASSVASGRSSYNEQFF.

The rearrangement uses TRBV7-3 and TRBJ2-3, with D possibly TRBD2 on 6 matching bases. The CDR3 contains 11 residues. The V gene lost 5 bases and the J gene lost 9 bases, with 9 bases spanning the gap. CDR1 is SGHTA, CDR2 FQGTGA, per germline. The CDR3, as DNA: TGTGCCAGCAGCGCGGGACGGACGCAGTATTTT. Its translation: CASSAGRTQYF.

In its sample, this clone was seen a few times. The genes are TRBV6-1 and TRBJ2-7; 10 bases fit TRBD2. V lost 2 bases, J lost 2 bases, and 0 bases stayed unmatched. CDR1 and CDR2 (germline): MNHNS, SASEGT. CDR3 length equals 14 residues. The CDR3 is CASSETSGTYEQYF. CDR3 nucleotides: TGTGCCAGCAGTGAAACTAGCGGGACCTACGAGCAGTACTTC.

The V and J genes are TRBV2 and TRBJ2-1, with TRBD1 matching 8 bases. V lost 2 bases to trimming and J lost 2 bases; unmatched junction nucleotides: 17. Germline CDR1 reads SNHLY; CDR2 reads FYNNEI. This CDR3 has 20 residues. The CDR3 DNA reads TGTGCCAGCAGTGAACGACAGGGGACCCATTCTTATACCCCCTACAATGAGCAGTTCTTC. Its protein is CASSERQGTHSYTPYNEQFF. The whole variable domain, remainder taken from reference TRBV2 and TRBJ2-1, is EPEVTQTPSHQVTQMGQEVILRCVPISNHLYFYWYRQILGQKVEFLVSFYNNEISEKSEIFDDQFSVERPDGSNFTLKIRSTKLEDSAMYFCASSERQGTHSYTPYNEQFFGPGTRLTVL.

The chain is built from TRBV5-1 and TRBJ2-3; 7 bases are shared with TRBD1. V was clipped by 4 bases and J by 0 bases; unmatched bases: 5. Germline lookup yields CDR1 SGHRS and CDR2 YFSETQ. This CDR3 spans 15 amino acids. In DNA, the CDR3 is TGCGCCAGCAGCCCGGGACAGTCCAGCACAGATACGCAGTATTTT. Translated, it gives CASSPGQSSTDTQYF.

This chain connects TRBV6-6 to TRBJ2-7; D unclear. The CDR3 consists of 11 residues. V dropped 7 bases and J dropped 7 bases, with 11 bases sitting between them. Looked up from germline, CDR1 is MNHNY and CDR2 is SVGAGI (reference sequence). As DNA, the CDR3 is TGTGCCAGCAAACAAGACGGGGAGCAGTACTTC. Translation gives CASKQDGEQYF.

The chain combines TRBV7-2 with TRBJ2-1; D ambiguous. V was pared by 6 bases and J by 0 bases, with 9 bases between. Per the germline V gene, CDR1 is SGHTA and CDR2 is FQGNSA. This CDR3 spans 14 amino acids. The CDR3 is CASSPLSSYNEQFF. The CDR3 bases are TGTGCCAGCAGTCCACTAAGCTCCTACAATGAGCAGTTCTTC.

The V gene is TRBV28, the J gene TRBJ1-2, with TRBD1 identical over 9 bases. There are 16 residues in the CDR3. Germline-derived CDR1 and CDR2 are MDHEN and SYDVKM. V was clipped by 7 bases and J by 6 bases; unmatched bases: 15. The CDR3 here is CASTLVQDRGSNGYTF. The CDR3 nucleotides read TGTGCCAGCACCCTAGTACAAGACAGGGGGTCGAATGGCTACACCTTC.

This clone has just a few counts. The CDR3 nucleotides read TGTGCCAGCAGCCCAAACACCGGGGAGCTGTTTTTT. Protein sequence: CASSPNTGELFF. The V call is TRBV11-3, the J call TRBJ2-2; no clear D gene. There are 12 residues in the CDR3. Looked up from germline, CDR1 is SGHNT and CDR2 is YENEEA. V dropped 5 bases and J dropped 2 bases, with 3 bases sitting between them. Drawing the rest from reference TRBV11-3 and TRBJ2-2, the complete variable domain is EAGVVQSPRYKIIEKKQPVAFWCNPISGHNTLYWYLQNLGQGPELLIRYENEEAVDDSQLPKDRFSAERLKGVDSTLKIQPAELGDSAVYLCASSPNTGELFFGEGSRLTVL.

The chain joins TRBV12-1 to TRBJ2-7; the table's D call, TRBD1, was not checked against the DNA. TRBV12-1 is a pseudogene. The CDR3 covers 17 residues. CDR3 amino acids: CASSAFLRGKRRYEQYF. CDR3 DNA: TGTGCCAGCAGCGCCTTCCTCAGGGGAAAAAGGAGGTACGAGCAGTACTTC.

This chain joins TRBV5-1 and TRBJ2-7; the D gene is possibly TRBD2 (7 bases). Trimming took off 0 bases at V and 3 bases at J, with 28 bases between the two ends. Germline V CDR1 and CDR2: SGHRS, YFSETQ. The CDR3 consists of 20 residues. CDR3 DNA: TGCGCCAGCAGCTTGGGTGGTACAGGGACCGCAAGAGCGGGATTCTACGAGCAGTACTTC. Residues: CASSLGGTGTARAGFYEQYF.

The chain joins TRBV29-1 to TRBJ2-1; the match to TRBD2 covers 12 bases. After removal of 6 bases from V and 9 bases from J, the junction contained 3 bases not matched to a gene. This CDR3 is 12 amino acids long. Germline CDR1 reads SQVTM; CDR2 reads ANQGSEA. The CDR3 sequence: CSVGLAGCEQFF. CDR3 sequence (DNA): TGCAGCGTCGGACTAGCGGGATGTGAGCAGTTCTTC.

The rearrangement links TRBV5-1 to TRBJ2-5, with TRBD1 matching over 8 bases. V shed 2 bases, J shed 3 bases, and the junction held 3 bases outside the gene matches. The CDR3 extends over 14 amino acids. CDR1 and CDR2 from the germline V gene are SGHRS and YFSETQ. CDR3 nucleotide sequence: TGCGCCAGCAGCTTAAGGACAGGGAAAGAGACCCAGTACTTC. This gives the protein CASSLRTGKETQYF.

V is TRBV29-1 and J is TRBJ2-7; TRBD1 agrees at 7 bases. V lost 6 bases and J lost 7; bases outside the gene matches: 12. The CDR3 has 13 residues. Germline CDR1 reads SQVTM; CDR2 reads ANQGSEA. CDR3 amino acids: CSVTAQGVGEQYF. In DNA, the CDR3 is TGCAGCGTCACGGCGCAGGGGGTTGGGGAGCAGTACTTC.

The rearrangement links TRBV29-1 to TRBJ2-7; TRBD1 matches at 12 bases. V gave up 4 bases and J gave up 4 bases; unmatched junction bases: 5. CDR3 length equals 14 residues. Germline CDR1 is SQVTM and CDR2 is ANQGSEA. In DNA form, the CDR3 reads TGCAGCGTTGTGTCGGGACAGGGGGCTTACGAGCAGTACTTC. Protein sequence: CSVVSGQGAYEQYF.

The chain uses TRBV5-1 and TRBJ2-5; 8 bases align to TRBD2. The end of the DNA fits TRBJ2-7 better, so the J call may be wrong. The CDR3 has 15 amino acids. Germline values: CDR1 SGHRS, CDR2 YFSETQ. The CDR3 bases are TGCGCCAGCAGCTTGACTAGCGGCAAGACCTACGAGCAGTACTTC. Its protein product is CASSLTSGKTYEQYF.

This clone occurred a few times. This chain uses TRBV6-5 with TRBJ1-1, with D maybe TRBD1 (6 bases). Trimming cost V 4 bases and J 1 base, with 10 bases left between them. Germline values: CDR1 MNHEY, CDR2 SVGAGI. There are 14 residues in the CDR3. The CDR3 is CASSLRGRNTEAFF. CDR3 in DNA: TGTGCCAGCAGTTTAAGGGGGAGGAACACTGAAGCTTTCTTT.

The V gene is TRBV5-1, the J gene TRBJ2-1; 7 bases line up with TRBD2. The CDR3 runs to 15 residues. The junction had 6 bases not matched to a gene; V was cut back by 4 bases and J by 2 bases. In germline, CDR1 is SGHRS, CDR2 YFSETQ. CDR3 nucleotide sequence: TGCGCCAGCAGCGGGGGAGGGCGCCCCTACAATGAGCAGTTCTTC. Translated: CASSGGGRPYNEQFF.

This chain connects TRBV9 to TRBJ2-3, with TRBD2 identical over 8 bases. Germline trimming cut 0 bases from V and 3 bases from J; bases unmatched to any gene: 6. The CDR3 length is 16 residues. The germline gives CDR1 SGDLS, CDR2 YYNGEE. The CDR3 DNA reads as TGTGCCAGCAGCGTAGAGGGCGGGAGGTCGACAGATACGCAGTATTTT. Protein product: CASSVEGGRSTDTQYF. Drawing the rest from reference TRBV9 and TRBJ2-3, the complete variable domain is DSGVTQTPKHLITATGQRVTLRCSPRSGDLSVYWYQQSLDQGLQFLIQYYNGEERAKGNILERFSAQQFPDLHSELNLSSLELGDSALYFCASSVEGGRSTDTQYFGPGTRLTVL.